Listed below are T cell receptor beta chains from one sample, sequenced in a study of CD8 T cells in Susac syndrome. MiXCR, run by TCRdb on the immunoSEQ multiplex PCR reads, gives a single entry per CDR3 protein. Of hundreds of thousands of distinct CDR3 sequences in the sample, about 95% were seen once. The sample was CD4+ T cells from PBMCs. The receptor set was obtained from a human donor with multiple sclerosis. Each CDR3 is given with its conserved first and last residue. A D gene is named only where the DNA matches it firmly. For some rows the clone size is stated as once, few or many, or as a class when expanded; others skip it.

j_call: TRBJ1-1
d_call: -
v_call: TRBV20-1
clone_size: -
cdr3_nt: TGCAGTGCCCAACCTTTATCCACTGAAGCTTTCTTT
cdr3_aa: CSAQPLSTEAFF

j_call: TRBJ2-6
d_call: TRBD1
v_call: TRBV29-1
clone_size: -
cdr3_nt: TGCAGCGTTCAACAGGGGACCGGGGCCAACGTCCTGACTTTC
cdr3_aa: CSVQQGTGANVLTF

j_call: TRBJ2-2
d_call: -
v_call: TRBV5-1
clone_size: -
cdr3_nt: TGCGCCAGCAGCTTGGAGGCAGGGGCCACCGGGGAGCTGTTTTTT
cdr3_aa: CASSLEAGATGELFF

j_call: TRBJ1-4
d_call: -
v_call: TRBV3-1
clone_size: -
cdr3_nt: TGTGCCAGCAGCCAAGCTCGGGGCTACGGAGAAAAACTGTTTTTT
cdr3_aa: CASSQARGYGEKLFF

j_call: TRBJ1-3
d_call: -
v_call: TRBV9
clone_size: -
cdr3_nt: TGTGCCAGCAGGGACGTACAGGCAGAAGGAAACACCATATATTTT
cdr3_aa: CASRDVQAEGNTIYF

j_call: TRBJ2-1
d_call: -
v_call: TRBV11-2
clone_size: -
cdr3_nt: TGTGCCAGCAGCAGGGAGCTGACGGACAATGAGCAGTTCTTC
cdr3_aa: CASSRELTDNEQFF

j_call: TRBJ1-2
d_call: -
v_call: TRBV20-1
clone_size: once
cdr3_nt: TGCAGTGCACGGGACGGCAACTATGGCTACACCTTC
cdr3_aa: CSARDGNYGYTF

j_call: TRBJ2-5
d_call: -
v_call: TRBV6-5
clone_size: -
cdr3_nt: TGTGCCGCGGGCGAAGAGACCCAGTACTTC
cdr3_aa: CAAGEETQYF

j_call: TRBJ1-1
d_call: -
v_call: TRBV9
clone_size: -
cdr3_nt: TGTGCCAGCAGCCCTCGGGAGGGTCAAGCTTTCTTT
cdr3_aa: CASSPREGQAFF

j_call: TRBJ2-3
d_call: -
v_call: TRBV20-1
clone_size: -
cdr3_nt: TGCAGTGCTCCTGACCCAGCATCGGGCACAGATACGCAGTATTTT
cdr3_aa: CSAPDPASGTDTQYF

j_call: TRBJ2-5
d_call: -
v_call: TRBV3-1
clone_size: once
cdr3_nt: TGTGCCAGCAGCCAGCTGCGGATGGCCCAAGAGACCCAGTACTTC
cdr3_aa: CASSQLRMAQETQYF

j_call: TRBJ2-7
d_call: TRBD1
v_call: TRBV29-1
clone_size: -
cdr3_nt: TGCAGCGTTCGGACAGGCTACGAGCAGTACTTC
cdr3_aa: CSVRTGYEQYF

j_call: TRBJ1-1
d_call: -
v_call: TRBV20-1
clone_size: -
cdr3_nt: TGCAGTGCTAGAGATCAAAAAGGAACTGAAGCTTTCTTT
cdr3_aa: CSARDQKGTEAFF

j_call: TRBJ2-5
d_call: -
v_call: TRBV5-1
clone_size: -
cdr3_nt: TGCGCCAGCAGCATTGGGACTCAAAAAGAGACCCAGTACTTC
cdr3_aa: CASSIGTQKETQYF

j_call: TRBJ1-1
d_call: -
v_call: TRBV12-3/TRBV12-4
clone_size: -
cdr3_nt: TGTGCCAGCAGTCCAGCGGGGTTCACTGAAGCTTTCTTT
cdr3_aa: CASSPAGFTEAFF

j_call: TRBJ1-2
d_call: -
v_call: TRBV3-1
clone_size: -
cdr3_nt: TGTGCCAGCAGCCAAGATTTCGGCAGCTATGGCTACACCTTC
cdr3_aa: CASSQDFGSYGYTF

j_call: TRBJ1-5
d_call: -
v_call: TRBV2
clone_size: -
cdr3_nt: TGTGCCAGCAACCAGGGTAGCAATCAGCCCCAGCATTTT
cdr3_aa: CASNQGSNQPQHF

j_call: TRBJ2-5
d_call: -
v_call: TRBV25-1
clone_size: -
cdr3_nt: TGTGCCAGCAGTGATCCACGGACAGCACAAGAGACCCAGTACTTC
cdr3_aa: CASSDPRTAQETQYF

j_call: TRBJ1-1
d_call: -
v_call: TRBV7-2
clone_size: -
cdr3_nt: TGTGCCAGCAGCTTAGGGTATGGCACTGAAGCTTTCTTT
cdr3_aa: CASSLGYGTEAFF

j_call: TRBJ2-3
d_call: -
v_call: TRBV7-9
clone_size: -
cdr3_nt: TGTGCCAGCAGCTCACACTCAGGTCTTGCAGATACGCAGTATTTT
cdr3_aa: CASSSHSGLADTQYF

j_call: TRBJ2-5
d_call: TRBD1
v_call: TRBV5-1
clone_size: -
cdr3_nt: TGCGCCAGCAGCTTGAGAGTCGGGACAGGGGAAGAGACCCAGTACTTC
cdr3_aa: CASSLRVGTGEETQYF

j_call: TRBJ2-7
d_call: -
v_call: TRBV7-4
clone_size: -
cdr3_nt: TGTGCCAGCAGCTTCGGAAGATATGACGAGCAGTACTTC
cdr3_aa: CASSFGRYDEQYF

j_call: TRBJ1-6
d_call: TRBD1
v_call: TRBV6-1
clone_size: -
cdr3_nt: TGTGCCAGCAGTCATCACCCGGGACAGAGAAATTCACCCCTCCACTTT
cdr3_aa: CASSHHPGQRNSPLHF

j_call: TRBJ2-1
d_call: -
v_call: TRBV20-1
clone_size: -
cdr3_nt: TGCAGTGCTAGAGATCGAGGCCTCGGCGGGAATGAGCAGTTCTTC
cdr3_aa: CSARDRGLGGNEQFF

j_call: TRBJ1-6
d_call: -
v_call: TRBV23-1
clone_size: once
cdr3_nt: TGCGCCAGCAGTCAATCGATCGGGTCACCCCTCCACTTT
cdr3_aa: CASSQSIGSPLHF

j_call: TRBJ2-1
d_call: -
v_call: TRBV28
clone_size: once
cdr3_nt: TGTGCCAGCAGTTTGGAGGCGAGCCCATCCTACAATGAGCAGTTCTTC
cdr3_aa: CASSLEASPSYNEQFF

j_call: TRBJ2-1
d_call: -
v_call: TRBV15
clone_size: -
cdr3_nt: TGTGCCACCAGCAGAGATCGAGGCTATGAGCAGTTCTTC
cdr3_aa: CATSRDRGYEQFF

j_call: TRBJ2-1
d_call: -
v_call: TRBV30
clone_size: -
cdr3_nt: TGTGCCTGGAGTGTTATGGGGGGTGAGCAGTTCTTC
cdr3_aa: CAWSVMGGEQFF

j_call: TRBJ1-2
d_call: -
v_call: TRBV30
clone_size: -
cdr3_nt: TGTGCCTGGAGTGGAGGGTTCGGGGGCTACACCTTC
cdr3_aa: CAWSGGFGGYTF

j_call: TRBJ2-5
d_call: -
v_call: TRBV7-2
clone_size: -
cdr3_nt: TGTGCCAGCAGCTTAGATCCCTGGCGGACCCAAGAGACCCAGTACTTC
cdr3_aa: CASSLDPWRTQETQYF

j_call: TRBJ1-4
d_call: TRBD1
v_call: TRBV6-6
clone_size: -
cdr3_nt: TGTGCCAGCGGGGGGACAGGGGAAAAACTGTTTTTT
cdr3_aa: CASGGTGEKLFF

j_call: TRBJ1-2
d_call: -
v_call: TRBV7-8
clone_size: -
cdr3_nt: TGTGCCAGCAGCCCCCGGACAGCCCTTGGCGGGGGCTACACCTTC
cdr3_aa: CASSPRTALGGGYTF

j_call: TRBJ1-6
d_call: TRBD1
v_call: TRBV5-4
clone_size: -
cdr3_nt: TGTGCCAGCAGCAGTCAACAGGGGGTGGGTTCACCCCTCCACTTT
cdr3_aa: CASSSQQGVGSPLHF

j_call: TRBJ2-5
d_call: -
v_call: TRBV20-1
clone_size: -
cdr3_nt: TGCGGGATGGGACCGATCAAAGAGACCCAGTACTTC
cdr3_aa: CGMGPIKETQYF

j_call: TRBJ1-5
d_call: -
v_call: TRBV20-1
clone_size: -
cdr3_nt: TGCAGTGCCACAGGTAGTGGTCGGGATCAGCCCCAGCATTTT
cdr3_aa: CSATGSGRDQPQHF

j_call: TRBJ1-1
d_call: -
v_call: TRBV12-3/TRBV12-4
clone_size: -
cdr3_nt: TGTGCCAGCAGTTTTCCGGGACTTGAAGCTTTCTTT
cdr3_aa: CASSFPGLEAFF

j_call: TRBJ1-5
d_call: -
v_call: TRBV3-1
clone_size: -
cdr3_nt: TGTGCCAGCAGCCCGGCGGCAGGAATCAGGCCCCAGCATTTT
cdr3_aa: CASSPAAGIRPQHF

j_call: TRBJ1-1
d_call: -
v_call: TRBV27
clone_size: -
cdr3_nt: TGTGCCAGCAGTTTGGCCACAATAGTCTTT
cdr3_aa: CASSLATIVF

j_call: TRBJ1-2
d_call: -
v_call: TRBV19
clone_size: -
cdr3_nt: TGTGCCAGTAGGCGTGAAGGGGATGGCTACACCTTC
cdr3_aa: CASRREGDGYTF

j_call: TRBJ2-2
d_call: TRBD1
v_call: TRBV2
clone_size: -
cdr3_nt: TGTGCCAGCAGCTGGACAGGGGGCACCGGGGAGCTGTTTTTT
cdr3_aa: CASSWTGGTGELFF

j_call: TRBJ1-2
d_call: -
v_call: TRBV30
clone_size: -
cdr3_nt: TGTGCCTGGAGTCGACGGGAGGAAGCTAACTATGGCTACACCTTC
cdr3_aa: CAWSRREEANYGYTF

j_call: TRBJ1-2
d_call: -
v_call: TRBV20-1
clone_size: -
cdr3_nt: TGCAGTGCGGCCAGGGGTAACTATGGCTACACCTTC
cdr3_aa: CSAARGNYGYTF

j_call: TRBJ1-1
d_call: TRBD1
v_call: TRBV10-3
clone_size: -
cdr3_nt: TGTGCCATCAAACCAGGGACAGGGATTTCCACTGAAGCTTTCTTT
cdr3_aa: CAIKPGTGISTEAFF

j_call: TRBJ1-5
d_call: -
v_call: TRBV23-1
clone_size: once
cdr3_nt: TGCGCCAGCAGTCCCCTTGTGGACAGCAATCAGCCCCAGCATTTT
cdr3_aa: CASSPLVDSNQPQHF

j_call: TRBJ1-5
d_call: TRBD1
v_call: TRBV20-1
clone_size: -
cdr3_nt: TGCAGTGCTAGTTTACCGGGACAGGGCCATTTTAGCAATCAGCCCCAGCATTTT
cdr3_aa: CSASLPGQGHFSNQPQHF

j_call: TRBJ1-6
d_call: -
v_call: TRBV14
clone_size: once
cdr3_nt: TGTGCCAGCAGCCAAGAACTTGGACCCTACTCACCCCTCCACTTT
cdr3_aa: CASSQELGPYSPLHF

j_call: TRBJ1-6
d_call: -
v_call: TRBV2
clone_size: -
cdr3_nt: TGTGCCAGCCGGCAGGGTGGCTCACCCCTCCACTTT
cdr3_aa: CASRQGGSPLHF

j_call: TRBJ2-7
d_call: TRBD1
v_call: TRBV7-2
clone_size: -
cdr3_nt: TGTGCCAGCAGCTCATTGGGACAGGGCTACGAGCAGTACTTC
cdr3_aa: CASSSLGQGYEQYF